This T cell receptor beta chain was recovered during a study of shared clonotypes between healthy human individuals. Study background: Per-donor plates numbered three CD4 naive, three CD4 memory, two CD8 naive and one CD8 memory.

The CDR3 length is 12 residues. Germline values: CDR1 SQVTM, CDR2 ANQGSEA. Each PCR replicate from the sorted subsets contained about 200 ng DNA, which is some 31,000 T cell genomes. Per the authors' pipeline: Owing to the provision of junction-only sequences devoid of quality scores by immunoSEQ, filtering differed. The table came from immunoSEQ multiplex PCR; TCRdb's copy has only in-frame clones and leaves some out. V, J and clone size were drawn from that table, and D and trimming were deduced from the DNA. The top ten hold 0.067% of the sample, which has under 200,000 clones, roughly 93% seen once. The healthy adult donors were HIV-negative and reported no recent acute infections or vaccinations.

The material sequenced was naive CD4+ T cells sorted from blood. The subset is: CD45RA+ positively selected. The clonotype comes from a woman under 40 in good health. The V and J genes are TRBV29-1 and TRBJ2-5, with no clear D. The better agreement between TRBJ2-7 and the DNA end casts doubt on the J call. The CDR3 coding sequence is TGCAGCGTTGCCCCCAGTGGATACGAGCAGTACTTC. This codes for CSVAPSGYEQYF.